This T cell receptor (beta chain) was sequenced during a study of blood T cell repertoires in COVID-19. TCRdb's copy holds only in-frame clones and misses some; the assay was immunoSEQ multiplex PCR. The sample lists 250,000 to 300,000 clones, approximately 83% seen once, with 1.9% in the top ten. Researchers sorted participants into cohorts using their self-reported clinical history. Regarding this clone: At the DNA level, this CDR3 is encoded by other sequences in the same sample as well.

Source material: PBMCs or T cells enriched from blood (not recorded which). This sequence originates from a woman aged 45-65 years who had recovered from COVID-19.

The CDR3 loop is CASSELRDNEQFF. For the CDR3, the DNA is TGTGCCAGCAGTGAATTGCGGGACAATGAGCAGTTCTTC. V is TRBV2 and J is TRBJ2-1, with TRBD2 as a possible D gene (5 bases). The CDR3 consists of 13 residues. The germline V gene has CDR1 SNHLY and CDR2 FYNNEI. V lost 2 bases, J lost 5 bases, and 7 bases lay in between.